The next 10 T cell receptor beta chains were all read from a single sample in a study of response to subunit inactivated influenza vaccine. One entry per CDR3 protein results from TCRdb running MiXCR on the RT-PCR reads. The table has fewer than 550,000 distinct CDR3 sequences, about 25% seen once. The material sequenced was CD4+ T cells sorted from PBMCs, taken more than 4 days after vaccination. These receptors all stem from a man aged 45-65 years who received an inactivated influenza vaccine.

A few counts support this clonotype. The chain has TRBV29-1 and TRBJ2-7, with 9 bases fitting TRBD1. The V gene's germline CDR1 is SQVTM and CDR2 ANQGSEA. CDR3 length: 13 amino acids. Trimming at V came to 4 bases and at J to 5 bases, leaving 6 bases not matched to a gene. The CDR3 is CSVGPTGGDEQYF. CDR3 bases: TGCAGCGTTGGCCCCACAGGGGGCGACGAGCAGTACTTC.

This clonotype has only a few counts. V usage is TRBV2 and J usage is TRBJ2-7; 7 bases fit TRBD2. V gave up 7 bases and J gave up 0 bases; unmatched junction bases: 6. The V gene's germline CDR1 is SNHLY and CDR2 FYNNEI. This CDR3 region has 14 residues. Here the CDR3 reads CASNRQRGSYEQYF. DNA for the CDR3: TGTGCCAGCAATCGACAGCGGGGCTCCTACGAGCAGTACTTC.

The rearrangement uses TRBV6-2 or TRBV6-3 and TRBJ2-7; a weak D match, TRBD2 (8 bases). V was cut by 5 bases and J by 1 base, with 18 bases left in between. Per the germline V gene, CDR1 is MNHEY and CDR2 is SVGEGT. The CDR3 contains 16 residues. The CDR3 nucleotides are TGTGCCAGCAGTCAGGGACAGCGGGGGATTTCCTACGAGCAGTACTTC. It encodes CASSQGQRGISYEQYF.

V and J are TRBV9 and TRBJ2-1; 11 bases line up with TRBD1. Germline V gene data show CDR1 as SGDLS and CDR2 as YYNGEE. CDR3 length: 14 amino acids. V shed 3 bases, J shed 7 bases, and the junction held 3 bases outside the gene matches. The CDR3 sequence: CASSAGQGVNEQFF. The CDR3 bases are TGTGCCAGCAGCGCGGGACAGGGGGTGAATGAGCAGTTCTTC. The whole variable domain, filled in from reference TRBV9 and TRBJ2-1, reads DSGVTQTPKHLITATGQRVTLRCSPRSGDLSVYWYQQSLDQGLQFLIQYYNGEERAKGNILERFSAQQFPDLHSELNLSSLELGDSALYFCASSAGQGVNEQFFGPGTRLTVL.

J is TRBJ2-1 and V is TRBV12-3 or TRBV12-4; TRBD2 might be the D (5 bases). This CDR3 contains 15 residues. Trimming pared 3 bases from V and 0 bases from J, leaving 9 bases between. CDR3 nucleotide sequence: TGTGCCAGCAGTTTGGACTTGACCTCCTACAATGAGCAGTTCTTC. It is translated as CASSLDLTSYNEQFF.

The chain couples TRBV7-6 to TRBJ1-1; 7 positions match TRBD1. In germline, CDR1 is SGHVS, CDR2 FNYEAQ. The trim removed 5 bases at V and 7 bases at J, leaving 7 bases unmatched. This CDR3 region has 13 residues. CDR3 bases: TGTGCCAGCAGCAATAGACAGGGCGATGAAGCTTTCTTT. As protein: CASSNRQGDEAFF.

This sequence joins TRBV12-3 or TRBV12-4 and TRBJ2-2; 9 bases fit TRBD1. Unmatched junction bases numbered 11, after V lost 8 bases and J lost 7 bases. The CDR3 sequence is 15 residues long. The CDR3 nucleotides read TGTGCCAGCGTGCGGGGACAGGGACGTAGCGGGGAGCTGTTTTTT. Amino acid sequence: CASVRGQGRSGELFF.

The gene calls are TRBV20-1 and TRBJ1-1; D not resolved. CDR1 and CDR2 (germline): DFQATT, SNEGSKA (reference sequence). Trimming stripped 5 bases from V and 5 bases from J, with 18 bases between. This CDR3 contains 14 residues. The CDR3 nucleotides are TGCAGTGCTCTCCCCGCTTCAAAGCGGACTGAAGCTTTCTTT. Translation: CSALPASKRTEAFF.

This clonotype was seen only a few times. The chain links TRBV20-1 to TRBJ2-3; D unclear. In germline, CDR1 is DFQATT, CDR2 SNEGSKA (reference sequence). The CDR3 is 13 amino acids. V shed 6 bases and J shed 2 bases, with 12 bases lying between them. CDR3 loop: CSAKASPTDTQYF. The DNA for the CDR3 is TGCAGTGCGAAAGCGTCTCCCACAGATACGCAGTATTTT.

This sequence joins TRBV7-6 and TRBJ1-1; a weak D match, TRBD1 (5 bases). The CDR3 sequence is 15 residues long. Germline V lookup: CDR1 SGHVS, CDR2 FNYEAQ. The ends were cut back, 1 base at V and 6 bases at J, with 15 bases in the middle. The CDR3 region has the DNA TGTGCCAGCAGCTTAGATAGACAGCCCACCGCTGAAGCTTTCTTT. It specifies CASSLDRQPTAEAFF.